Listed below are T cell receptor beta chains from one sample, sequenced in a study of vaccination and CD4 T cells after COVID-19. For these receptors, no antigen is known. TCRdb redid the calling of the PCR reads with MiXCR, one entry per CDR3 protein. The sample has about 19,000 distinct CDR3 sequences, about 38% seen once. Sequencing used cultured CD4+ T cells from blood. The receptors stem from a human donor with COVID-19. Each CDR3 is given with its conserved first and last residue. D genes are given only for firm matches. Clone size is not always given. Where it is, it says once, few, many or a class for expanded clones.

J	V	size	D	DNA	CDR3
TRBJ2-5	TRBV7-8	.	.	TGTGCCAGCAGCTTCATAGCGGAGACCCAGTACTTC	CASSFIAETQYF
TRBJ1-5	TRBV30	.	.	TGTGCCTGGTCCGCACAGGAAAATCAGCCCCAGCATTTT	CAWSAQENQPQHF
TRBJ1-2	TRBV6-1	.	TRBD1	TGTGCCAGCAGTACCGGGACAGGGTATGGCTACACCTTC	CASSTGTGYGYTF
TRBJ1-4	TRBV6-1	.	TRBD1	TGTGCCAGCAACCGGACAGGGTTTGTAGAAAAACTGTTTTTT	CASNRTGFVEKLFF
TRBJ1-2	TRBV7-8	.	TRBD1	TGTGCCAGCAGCCCGATAACAGGGGGGGGTGGCTACACCTTC	CASSPITGGGGYTF
TRBJ1-6	TRBV7-8	.	.	TGTGCCAGCAGCTTAGCTGGCCACGGGAACTATAATTCACCCCTCCACTTT	CASSLAGHGNYNSPLHF
TRBJ2-2	TRBV6-1	few	.	TGTGCCAGCGGCGGGACAAAGAACACCGGGGAGCTGTTTTTT	CASGGTKNTGELFF
TRBJ1-1	TRBV27	.	.	TGTGCCAGCAGTTGGGCCCAGGGCACTGAAGCTTTCTTT	CASSWAQGTEAFF
TRBJ1-1	TRBV6-5	few	TRBD1	TGTGCCAGCAGTTACTATTCTACAGGGGGTCGTGTCACTGAAGCTTTCTTT	CASSYYSTGGRVTEAFF
TRBJ2-7	TRBV20-1	.	.	TGCAGTGCTAGTTGGTCAGGGGGCGGGGGAGCCTACGAGCAGTACTTC	CSASWSGGGGAYEQYF
TRBJ1-1	TRBV7-2	few	.	TGTGCCAGCAGCCTGGACAGCGGGCTTGAAGCTTTCTTT	CASSLDSGLEAFF
TRBJ2-5	TRBV24-1	.	TRBD1	TGTGCCACCAGTGATATACCCGGGACAGGGAAGGTCCAGACCCAGTACTTC	CATSDIPGTGKVQTQYF
TRBJ1-6	TRBV20-1	few	.	TGCAGTGCTGGTGCGCGGATGGGCAATTCACCCCTCCACTTT	CSAGARMGNSPLHF
TRBJ2-3	TRBV20-1	.	TRBD2	TGCAGTGCTACCATCACCAGCGGGGGGCCCGCGGATACGCAGTATTTT	CSATITSGGPADTQYF
TRBJ1-1	TRBV12-5	.	.	TGTGCTAGTGGTCTTCACGGACAGCGAGTGAATCTGAACACTGAAGCTTTCTTT	CASGLHGQRVNLNTEAFF
TRBJ1-5	TRBV2	few	.	TGTGCCAGCAGTGGAAGGGGAGGGAGCAATCAGCCCCAGCATTTT	CASSGRGGSNQPQHF
TRBJ1-2	TRBV5-5	.	.	TGTGCCAGCAGCATCGGGACCGTATATGGCTACACCTTC	CASSIGTVYGYTF
TRBJ1-3	TRBV20-1	.	.	TGCAGTGCTAGAGATTACGGGGGGAGCTCTGGAAACACCATATATTTT	CSARDYGGSSGNTIYF
TRBJ2-3	TRBV20-1	few	TRBD2	TGCACGGGACTAGCGGGGGGAAGTAGCACAGATACGCAGTATTTT	CTGLAGGSSTDTQYF
TRBJ1-5	TRBV2	medium-sized	.	TGTGCCAAAGGGACGGACAATCAGCCCCAGCATTTT	CAKGTDNQPQHF
TRBJ1-5	TRBV7-8	.	TRBD1	TGTGCCAGCAGCTTCTTGGACAGGGTCGATCAGCCCCAGCATTTT	CASSFLDRVDQPQHF
TRBJ2-2	TRBV21-1	few	.	TGTGCCAGCAGCAATCGTGGCAAAGGACAGAACACCGGGGAGCTGTTTTTT	CASSNRGKGQNTGELFF
TRBJ2-3	TRBV12-3/TRBV12-4	once	.	TGTGCCAGCAGCCAAGCTACAGATACGCAGTATTTT	CASSQATDTQYF
TRBJ2-5	TRBV20-1	few	TRBD2	TGCAGTGCTGGGACCCCGACTAGCGCAAAAGAGACCCAGTACTTC	CSAGTPTSAKETQYF
TRBJ1-4	TRBV29-1	once	TRBD1	TGCAGCGTGACAGGGTCTCAGGAAAAACTGTTTTTT	CSVTGSQEKLFF
TRBJ1-5	TRBV19	.	.	TGTGCCAGTAGTACCGGGACACTCACAAATCAGCCCCAGCATTTT	CASSTGTLTNQPQHF
TRBJ1-5	TRBV7-2	few	.	TGTGCCAGCAGCTTAGGGGAATTCGGCAATCAGCCCCAGCATTTT	CASSLGEFGNQPQHF
TRBJ2-7	TRBV28	.	.	TGTGCCAGCAGTGCTGGCGGGGCGATACTATACGAGCAGTACTTC	CASSAGGAILYEQYF
TRBJ1-4	TRBV7-2	.	.	TGTGCCAGCAGCTTAGCGAACAGGGTGAATGAAAAACTGTTTTTT	CASSLANRVNEKLFF
TRBJ1-5	TRBV7-8	.	.	TGTGCCAGCAGCTTAGCGAGTGGGGGGCGGTTTTCTCAGCCCCAGCATTTT	CASSLASGGRFSQPQHF
TRBJ1-2	TRBV12-3/TRBV12-4	.	.	TGTGCCAGCAGTCCCAACTATGGCTACACCTTC	CASSPNYGYTF
TRBJ2-5	TRBV7-2	.	TRBD2	TGTGCCAGCAGCTTAGAGGCGGGGGAGGCAGAGACCCAGTACTTC	CASSLEAGEAETQYF
TRBJ1-3	TRBV7-2	few	.	TGTGCCAGCAGCCTCCAGGGGTGGACTGGAAACACCATATATTTT	CASSLQGWTGNTIYF
TRBJ2-5	TRBV6-5	few	.	TGTGCCAGCAGTTACACGTCAGGAAAGGAGACCCAGTACTTC	CASSYTSGKETQYF
TRBJ1-5	TRBV20-1	few	TRBD1	TGCAGTGCTCGACAGGGGGCTTATCAGCCCCAGCATTTT	CSARQGAYQPQHF
TRBJ1-1	TRBV11-3	.	.	TGTGCCAGCAGCTTATATCCGGGGCAGACTGAAGCTTTCTTT	CASSLYPGQTEAFF
TRBJ2-5	TRBV11-3	.	TRBD2	TGTGCCAGCAGCCAGGGACTAGCGGGGCTAGAGACCCAGTACTTC	CASSQGLAGLETQYF
TRBJ2-7	TRBV12-3/TRBV12-4	.	.	TGTGCCAGCAGTACGTTGGGACATCAAGACTTC	CASSTLGHQDF
TRBJ2-5	TRBV11-1	.	TRBD2	TGTGCCAGCAGCCCAGCGGGACTACAAGAGACCCAGTACTTC	CASSPAGLQETQYF
TRBJ1-2	TRBV19	.	.	TGTGCCAGTAGTATATTTTCCGATTTTAACTATGGCTACACCTTC	CASSIFSDFNYGYTF
TRBJ2-3	TRBV6-1	.	.	TGTGCCAGCAGTGAAGGTGTCGGGGGCCTCACAGATACGCAGTATTTT	CASSEGVGGLTDTQYF
TRBJ2-7	TRBV15	.	.	TGTGCCACCAGCATCCCTAGCACCTACGAGCAGTACTTC	CATSIPSTYEQYF